One and the same sample provided the 4 T cell receptor beta chains below, sequenced in a study of cytomegalovirus exposure and HLA in healthy donors. The PCR had 60 Vbeta and 13 Jbeta primers. The table came from immunoSEQ multiplex PCR; TCRdb's copy has only in-frame clones and leaves some out. The data hold about 80,000 clones, with around 77% observed a single time. Sequenced sample: PBMCs. These receptors all come from a man aged 45 to 65 in good health and CMV-seronegative.

V gene TRBV27 combines with J gene TRBJ1-1; weak D call: TRBD1 (5 bases). Trimming took 3 bases from V and 4 from J, leaving 12 bases between them. CDR1 is MNHEY and CDR2 is SMNVEV in the germline V gene (reference sequence). The CDR3 extends over 14 amino acids. The CDR3 here is CASSFSRAVTEAFF. The CDR3 coding sequence is TGTGCCAGCAGTTTCTCCAGGGCGGTCACTGAAGCTTTCTTT.

This clone was observed a handful of times. The rearrangement links TRBV6-1 to TRBJ1-5, with D possibly being TRBD1 (6 bases). The CDR3 has 13 residues. V gave up 4 bases and J gave up 5 bases, with 9 bases separating them. The germline CDR1 and CDR2 sequences are MNHNS and SASEGT. CDR3 amino acids: CASSAGGDQPQHF. The CDR3 DNA reads TGTGCCAGCAGTGCGGGGGGCGATCAGCCCCAGCATTTT.

The chain is built from TRBV18 and TRBJ2-1; perhaps TRBD1 as D (6 bases). Germline values: CDR1 KGHSH, CDR2 LQKENI. V lost 2 bases and J 9 bases, leaving 8 bases between the germline ends. The CDR3 sequence is 12 residues long. The CDR3, as DNA: TGTGCCAGCTCACCAACAGGGATTGAGCAGTTCTTC. Amino acids: CASSPTGIEQFF.

This chain joins TRBV5-6 and TRBJ1-2, with 7 bases identical to TRBD1. J lost 3 bases, V lost 4 bases, and 15 bases had no gene match. Germline V gene sequence: CDR1 SGHDT, CDR2 YYEEEE. This CDR3 is built from 17 residues. In nucleotides, the CDR3 is TGTGCCAGCAGCCAACAAAACCCGACAGGGACGGACTATGGCTACACCTTC. Translated: CASSQQNPTGTDYGYTF.